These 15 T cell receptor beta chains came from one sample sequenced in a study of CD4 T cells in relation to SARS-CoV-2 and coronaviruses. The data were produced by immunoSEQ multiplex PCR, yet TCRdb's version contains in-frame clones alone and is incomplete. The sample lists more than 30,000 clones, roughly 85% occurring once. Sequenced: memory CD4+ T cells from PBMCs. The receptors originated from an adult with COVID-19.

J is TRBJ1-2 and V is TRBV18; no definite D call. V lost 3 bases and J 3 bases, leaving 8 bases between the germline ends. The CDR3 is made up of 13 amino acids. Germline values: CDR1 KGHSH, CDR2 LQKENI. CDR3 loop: CASSPSGDYGYTF. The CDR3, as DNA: TGTGCCAGCTCACCCTCCGGGGACTATGGCTACACCTTC.

This CDR3 reads CATSDRIGASYNEQFF. The CDR3 nucleotides are TGTGCCACCAGTGACCGTATAGGTGCGTCCTACAATGAGCAGTTCTTC. The chain uses TRBV24-1 and TRBJ2-1; D is unresolved. Trimming took off 4 bases at V and 1 base at J, with 13 bases between the two ends. The CDR3 contains 16 residues. CDR1 is KGHDR and CDR2 is SFDVKD in the germline V gene.

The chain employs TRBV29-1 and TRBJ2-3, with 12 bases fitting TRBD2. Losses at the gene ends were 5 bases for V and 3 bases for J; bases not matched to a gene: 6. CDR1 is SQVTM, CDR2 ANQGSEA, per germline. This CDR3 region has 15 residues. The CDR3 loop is CSVTTSGRRTDTQYF. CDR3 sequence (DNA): TGCAGCGTTACGACTAGCGGGAGACGTACAGATACGCAGTATTTT.

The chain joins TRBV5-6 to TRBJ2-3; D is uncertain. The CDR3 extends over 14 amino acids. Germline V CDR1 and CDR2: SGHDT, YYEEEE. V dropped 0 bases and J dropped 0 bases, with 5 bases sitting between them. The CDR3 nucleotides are TGTGCCAGCAGCTTGGTTCACAGCACAGATACGCAGTATTTT. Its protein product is CASSLVHSTDTQYF.

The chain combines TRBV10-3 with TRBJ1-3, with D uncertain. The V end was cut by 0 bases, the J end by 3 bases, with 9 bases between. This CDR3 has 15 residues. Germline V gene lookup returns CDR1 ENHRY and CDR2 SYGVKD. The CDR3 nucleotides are TGTGCCATCAGTGAGTCAGGAGGGAGTGGAAACACCATATATTTT. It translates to CAISESGGSGNTIYF.

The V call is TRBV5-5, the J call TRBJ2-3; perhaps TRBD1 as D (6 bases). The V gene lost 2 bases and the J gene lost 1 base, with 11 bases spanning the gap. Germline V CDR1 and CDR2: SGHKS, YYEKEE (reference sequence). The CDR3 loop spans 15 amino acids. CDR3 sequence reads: CASSFRGSGTDTQYF. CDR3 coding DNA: TGTGCCAGCAGCTTTAGGGGGTCGGGCACAGATACGCAGTATTTT.

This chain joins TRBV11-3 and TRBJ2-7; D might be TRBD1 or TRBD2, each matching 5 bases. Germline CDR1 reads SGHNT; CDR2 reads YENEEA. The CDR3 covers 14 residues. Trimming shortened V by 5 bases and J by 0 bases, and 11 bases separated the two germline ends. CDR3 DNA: TGTGCCAGCAGCCCGGGACGAAGCTCCTACGAGCAGTACTTC. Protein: CASSPGRSSYEQYF. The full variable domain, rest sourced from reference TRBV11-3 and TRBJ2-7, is EAGVVQSPRYKIIEKKQPVAFWCNPISGHNTLYWYLQNLGQGPELLIRYENEEAVDDSQLPKDRFSAERLKGVDSTLKIQPAELGDSAVYLCASSPGRSSYEQYFGPGTRLTVT.

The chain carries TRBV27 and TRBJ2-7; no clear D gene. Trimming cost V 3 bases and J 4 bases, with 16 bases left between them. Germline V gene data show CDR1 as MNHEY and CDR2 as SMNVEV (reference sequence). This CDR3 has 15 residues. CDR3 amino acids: CASSFLGPEKYEQYF. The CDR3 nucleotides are TGTGCCAGCAGTTTCCTTGGACCCGAAAAATACGAGCAGTACTTC.

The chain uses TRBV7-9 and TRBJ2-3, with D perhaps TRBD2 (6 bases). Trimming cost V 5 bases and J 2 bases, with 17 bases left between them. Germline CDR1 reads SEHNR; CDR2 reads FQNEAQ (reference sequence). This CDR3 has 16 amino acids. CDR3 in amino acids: CASSAVLASYTDTQYF. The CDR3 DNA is TGTGCCAGCAGCGCCGTGCTAGCGAGTTACACAGATACGCAGTATTTT.

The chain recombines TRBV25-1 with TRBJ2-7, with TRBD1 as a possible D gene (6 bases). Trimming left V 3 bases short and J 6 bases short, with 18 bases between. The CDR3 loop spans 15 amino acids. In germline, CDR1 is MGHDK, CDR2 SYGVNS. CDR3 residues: CASSDRGNLVSEQYF. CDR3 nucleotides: TGTGCCAGCAGTGACAGGGGAAATCTAGTCTCCGAGCAGTACTTC.

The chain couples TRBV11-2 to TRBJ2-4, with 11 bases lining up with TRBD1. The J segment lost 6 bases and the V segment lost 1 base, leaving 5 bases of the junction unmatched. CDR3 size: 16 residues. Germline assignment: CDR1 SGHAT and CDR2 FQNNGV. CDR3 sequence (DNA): TGTGCCAGCAGCTTAGCTTGGACAGGGGGCTTAAACATTCAGTACTTC. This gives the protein CASSLAWTGGLNIQYF.

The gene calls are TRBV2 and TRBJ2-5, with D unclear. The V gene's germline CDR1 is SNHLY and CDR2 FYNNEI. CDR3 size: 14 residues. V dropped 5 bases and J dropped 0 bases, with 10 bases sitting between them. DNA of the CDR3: TGTGCCAGCAGTTCAATATTATACCAAGAGACCCAGTACTTC. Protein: CASSSILYQETQYF.

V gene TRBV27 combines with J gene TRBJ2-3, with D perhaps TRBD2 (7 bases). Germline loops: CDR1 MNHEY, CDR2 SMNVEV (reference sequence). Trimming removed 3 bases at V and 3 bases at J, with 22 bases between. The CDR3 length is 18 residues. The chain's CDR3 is CASSLSPEGGRRTDTQYF. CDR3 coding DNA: TGTGCCAGCAGTTTGTCCCCGGAGGGGGGGAGGAGGACAGATACGCAGTATTTT.

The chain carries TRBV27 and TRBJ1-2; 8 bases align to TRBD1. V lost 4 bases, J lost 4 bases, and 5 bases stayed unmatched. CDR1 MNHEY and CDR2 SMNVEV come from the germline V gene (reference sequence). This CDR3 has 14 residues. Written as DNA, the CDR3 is TGTGCCAGCAGTTCCTGGACAGGGCCCTATGGCTACACCTTC. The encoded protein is CASSSWTGPYGYTF.

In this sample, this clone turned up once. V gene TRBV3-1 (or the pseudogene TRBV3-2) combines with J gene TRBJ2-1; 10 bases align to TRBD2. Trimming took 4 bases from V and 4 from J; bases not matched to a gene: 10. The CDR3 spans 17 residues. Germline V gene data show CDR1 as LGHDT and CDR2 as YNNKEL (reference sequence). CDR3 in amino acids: CASSRLPTSGIYNEQFF. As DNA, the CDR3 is TGTGCCAGCAGCCGTCTCCCCACTAGCGGGATTTACAATGAGCAGTTCTTC.